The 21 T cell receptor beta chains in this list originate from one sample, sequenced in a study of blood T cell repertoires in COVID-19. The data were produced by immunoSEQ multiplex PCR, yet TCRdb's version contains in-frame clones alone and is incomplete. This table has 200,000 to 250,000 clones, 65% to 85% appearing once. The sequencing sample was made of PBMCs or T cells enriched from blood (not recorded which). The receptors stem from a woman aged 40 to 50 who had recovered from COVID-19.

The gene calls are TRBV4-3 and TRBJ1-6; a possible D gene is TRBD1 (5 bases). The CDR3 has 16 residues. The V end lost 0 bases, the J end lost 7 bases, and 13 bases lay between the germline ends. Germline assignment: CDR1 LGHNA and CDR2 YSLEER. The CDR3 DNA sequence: TGCGCCAGCAGCCAAGATATTGGCAGGGCCAATTCACCCCTCCACTTT. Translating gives CASSQDIGRANSPLHF.

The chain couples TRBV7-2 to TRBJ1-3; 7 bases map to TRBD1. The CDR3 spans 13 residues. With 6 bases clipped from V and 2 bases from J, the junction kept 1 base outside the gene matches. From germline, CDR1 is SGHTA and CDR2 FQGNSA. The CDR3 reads CASRDRTGNTIYF. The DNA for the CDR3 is TGTGCCAGCAGGGACAGGACTGGAAACACCATATATTTT.

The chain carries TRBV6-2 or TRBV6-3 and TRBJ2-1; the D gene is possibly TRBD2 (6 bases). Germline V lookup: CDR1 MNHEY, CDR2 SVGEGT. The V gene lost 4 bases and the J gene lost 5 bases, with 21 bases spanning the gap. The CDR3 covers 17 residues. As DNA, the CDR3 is TGTGCCAGCAGTTCTTGGCGTGGAGGGATAGGGGACAATGAGCAGTTCTTC. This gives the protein CASSSWRGGIGDNEQFF.

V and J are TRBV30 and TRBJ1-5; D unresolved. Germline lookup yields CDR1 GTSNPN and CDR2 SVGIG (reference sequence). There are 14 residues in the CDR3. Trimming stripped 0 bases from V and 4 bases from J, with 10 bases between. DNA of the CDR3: TGTGCCTGGAGTGTAGGAGGGAGAAATCAGCCCCAGCATTTT. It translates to CAWSVGGRNQPQHF.

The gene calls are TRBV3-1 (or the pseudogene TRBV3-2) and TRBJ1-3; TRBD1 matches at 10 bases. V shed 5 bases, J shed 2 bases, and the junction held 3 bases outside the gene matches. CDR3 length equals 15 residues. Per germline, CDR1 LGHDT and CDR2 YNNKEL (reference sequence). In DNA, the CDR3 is TGTGCCAGCAGCTTTGGACAGGGGGCTGGAAACACCATATATTTT. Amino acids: CASSFGQGAGNTIYF.

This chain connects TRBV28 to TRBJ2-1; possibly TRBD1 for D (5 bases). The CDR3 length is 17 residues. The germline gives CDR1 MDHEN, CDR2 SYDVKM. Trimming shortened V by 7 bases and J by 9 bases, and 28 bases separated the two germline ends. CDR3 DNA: TGTGCCAGCAACACTTTATTTTCAGGGTGGCCTCAGATTGAGCAGTTCTTC. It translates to CASNTLFSGWPQIEQFF.

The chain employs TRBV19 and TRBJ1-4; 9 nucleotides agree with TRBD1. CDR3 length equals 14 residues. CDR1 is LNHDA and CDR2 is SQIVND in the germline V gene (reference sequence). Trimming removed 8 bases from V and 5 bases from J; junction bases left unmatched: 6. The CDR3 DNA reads TGTGCCAGTCTTCAGGGACAGGGAAATGAAAAACTGTTTTTT. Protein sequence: CASLQGQGNEKLFF. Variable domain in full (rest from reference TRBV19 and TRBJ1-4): DGGITQSPKYLFRKEGQNVTLSCEQNLNHDAMYWYRQDPGQGLRLIYYSQIVNDFQKGDIAEGYSVSREKKESFPLTVTSAQKNPTAFYLCASLQGQGNEKLFFGSGTQLSVL.

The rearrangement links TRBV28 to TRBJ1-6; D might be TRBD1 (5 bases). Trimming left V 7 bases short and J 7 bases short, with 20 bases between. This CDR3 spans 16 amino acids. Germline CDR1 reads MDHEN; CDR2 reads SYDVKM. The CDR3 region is CASIHQGWSKNSPLHF. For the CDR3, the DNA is TGTGCCAGCATCCATCAGGGATGGTCAAAAAATTCACCCCTCCACTTT. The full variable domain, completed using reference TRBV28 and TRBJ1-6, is DVKVTQSSRYLVKRTGEKVFLECVQDMDHENMFWYRQDPGLGLRLIYFSYDVKMKEKGDIPEGYSVSREKKERFSLILESASTNQTSMYLCASIHQGWSKNSPLHFGNGTRLTVT.

CDR3 in amino acids: CASSQDQQGETQYF. For the CDR3, the DNA is TGCGCCAGCAGCCAAGATCAACAGGGGGAGACCCAGTACTTC. This sequence joins TRBV4-1 and TRBJ2-5; 7 nucleotides match TRBD1. CDR1 is MGHRA and CDR2 is YSYEKL in the germline V gene. CDR3 length: 14 residues. The ends lost 0 bases at V and 5 bases at J; junction bases unmatched: 3.

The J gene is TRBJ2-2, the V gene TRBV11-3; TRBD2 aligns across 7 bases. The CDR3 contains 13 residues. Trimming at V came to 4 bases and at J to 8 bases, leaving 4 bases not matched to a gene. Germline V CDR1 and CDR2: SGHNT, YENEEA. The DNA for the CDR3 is TGTGCCAGCAGCTGGACTAGTCAGGGGGAGCTGTTTTTT. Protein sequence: CASSWTSQGELFF.

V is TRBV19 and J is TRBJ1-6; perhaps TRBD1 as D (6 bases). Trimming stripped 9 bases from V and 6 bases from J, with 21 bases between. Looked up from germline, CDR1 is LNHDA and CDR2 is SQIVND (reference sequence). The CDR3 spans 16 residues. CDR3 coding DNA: TGTGCCAGCGTCGGCGCAGGGGACGTTCGTAATTCACCCCTCCACTTT. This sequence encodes CASVGAGDVRNSPLHF.

Here the CDR3 DNA reads TGCGCCAGCAGCCATATTCGCGAGAACACTGAAGCTTTCTTT. Protein sequence: CASSHIRENTEAFF. This rearrangement joins TRBV4-3 to TRBJ1-1; no reliable D call. Germline CDR1 reads LGHNA; CDR2 reads YSLEER. Trimming took off 3 bases at V and 1 base at J, with 9 bases between the two ends. The CDR3 contains 14 residues.

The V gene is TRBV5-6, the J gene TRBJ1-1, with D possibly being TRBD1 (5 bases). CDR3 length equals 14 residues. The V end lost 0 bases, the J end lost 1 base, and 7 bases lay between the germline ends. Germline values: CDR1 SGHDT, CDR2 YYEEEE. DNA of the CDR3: TGTGCCAGCAGCTTGGCCGGGGGGAACACTGAAGCTTTCTTT. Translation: CASSLAGGNTEAFF.

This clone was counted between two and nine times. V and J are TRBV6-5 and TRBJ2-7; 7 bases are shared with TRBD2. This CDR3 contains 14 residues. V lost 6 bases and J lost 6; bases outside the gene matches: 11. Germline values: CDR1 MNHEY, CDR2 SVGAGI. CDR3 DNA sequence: TGTGCCAGCAGACCGACTAGCTTGGTGGGCGAGCAGTACGTC. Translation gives CASRPTSLVGEQYV.

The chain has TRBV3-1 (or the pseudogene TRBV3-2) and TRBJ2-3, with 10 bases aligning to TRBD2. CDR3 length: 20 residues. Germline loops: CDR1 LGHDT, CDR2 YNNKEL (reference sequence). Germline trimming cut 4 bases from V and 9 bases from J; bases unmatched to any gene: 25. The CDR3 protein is CASSPWTGTFSGRSERTQYF. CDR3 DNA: TGTGCCAGCAGCCCTTGGACAGGGACGTTTAGCGGGAGGTCCGAAAGGACGCAGTATTTT.

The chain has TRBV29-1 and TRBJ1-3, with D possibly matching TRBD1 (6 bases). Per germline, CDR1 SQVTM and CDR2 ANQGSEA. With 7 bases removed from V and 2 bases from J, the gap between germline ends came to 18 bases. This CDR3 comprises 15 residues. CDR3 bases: TGCAGCGCTACAACAGGGAAGGAGGCTGGAAACACCATATATTTT. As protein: CSATTGKEAGNTIYF.

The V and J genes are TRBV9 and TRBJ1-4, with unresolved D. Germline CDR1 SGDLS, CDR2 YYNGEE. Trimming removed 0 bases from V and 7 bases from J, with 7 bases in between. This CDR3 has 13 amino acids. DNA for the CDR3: TGTGCCAGCAGCGTAGGTTTCTCTGAAAAACTGTTTTTT. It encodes CASSVGFSEKLFF.

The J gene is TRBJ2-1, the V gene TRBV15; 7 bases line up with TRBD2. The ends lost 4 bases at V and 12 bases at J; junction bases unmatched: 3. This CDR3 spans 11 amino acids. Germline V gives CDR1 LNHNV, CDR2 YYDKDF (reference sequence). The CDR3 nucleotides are TGTGCCACCAGCACCCTAGCGGTGCAGTTCTTC. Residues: CATSTLAVQFF. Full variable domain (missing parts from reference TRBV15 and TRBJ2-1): DAMVIQNPRYQVTQFGKPVTLSCSQTLNHNVMYWYQQKSSQAPKLLFHYYDKDFNNEADTPDNFQSRRPNTSFCFLDIRSPGLGDTAMYLCATSTLAVQFFGPGTRLTVL.

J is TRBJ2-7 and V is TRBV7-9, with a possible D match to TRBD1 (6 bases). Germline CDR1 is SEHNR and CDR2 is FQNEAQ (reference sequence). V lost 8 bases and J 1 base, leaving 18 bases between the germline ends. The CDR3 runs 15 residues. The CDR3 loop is CASVRVGTQSYEQYF. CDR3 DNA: TGTGCCAGCGTTAGGGTTGGGACACAGTCCTACGAGCAGTACTTC.

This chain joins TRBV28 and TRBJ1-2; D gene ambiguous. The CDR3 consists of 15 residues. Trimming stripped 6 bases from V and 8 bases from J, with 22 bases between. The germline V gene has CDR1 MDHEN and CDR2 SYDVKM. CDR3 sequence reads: CASSLLRSSAEGYTF. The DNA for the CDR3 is TGTGCCAGCAGCCTCCTCCGAAGTTCCGCCGAGGGCTACACCTTC.

CDR3 in amino acids: CASTQQVNTGELFF. The CDR3 nucleotides read TGTGCCAGCACCCAACAGGTGAACACCGGGGAGCTGTTTTTT. The genes are TRBV2 and TRBJ2-2, with D possibly being TRBD1 (5 bases). CDR1 and CDR2 from the germline V gene are SNHLY and FYNNEI. V was trimmed by 7 bases and J by 1 base, leaving 10 bases between them. CDR3 length equals 14 residues.